What follows describes a single T cell receptor (beta chain). The sample comes from a study of PD-L1 blockade in urothelial cancer. Study summary: Blood was tested 3 weeks (second dose) and 6 weeks into treatment. Blood samples had a median of approximately 140,000 T cells, tens of thousands of unique TCRs, and clonality 0.07 to 0.08.

This table comes from immunoSEQ multiplex PCR, and its TCRdb copy is limited to in-frame clones, with some not included. In the table there are around 130,000 clones, about 88% of which are singletons. This sample's time point: pretreatment peripheral blood. Pretreatment sampling and on-treatment sampling together yielded between 1 and 8 samples for each patient. The germline gives CDR1 WNHNN, CDR2 SYGVQD (reference sequence). The V end lost 5 bases, the J end lost 1 base, and 8 bases lay between the germline ends. The CDR3 contains 13 residues. The sequencing used PBMCs, collected around atezolizumab (anti-PD-L1) treatment. The receptor's source is a man over 45 with urothelial cancer. The rearrangement uses TRBV10-1 and TRBJ1-1, with a weak D call TRBD1 (6 bases). CDR3 sequence (DNA): TGCGCCAGCAGTCGACAGGAGAACACTGAAGCTTTCTTT. Translating gives CASSRQENTEAFF.